Listed here are 26 T cell receptor beta chains from one sample, sequenced in a study of beta chain features in type 1 diabetes. All of the isolated RNA was reverse transcribed, so expressed TCRB transcripts were sequenced. Profiled with immunoSEQ multiplex PCR; TCRdb holds only in-frame clones, not every one. This table holds over 350,000 clones, over 12% found once. Sequencing was done on a sample of naive CD4+ T cells from blood. The receptor source for this set is a woman aged 18-29 years in good health.

This clone has only one observation. The genes are TRBV5-4 and TRBJ1-1; no clear D. This CDR3 has 16 amino acids. V dropped 0 bases and J dropped 1 base, with 13 bases sitting between them. Germline V CDR1 and CDR2: SGHNT, YYREEE (reference sequence). The CDR3: CASSLEARQPNTEAFF. CDR3 bases: TGTGCCAGCAGCTTGGAGGCCCGACAACCGAACACTGAAGCTTTCTTT.

The chain uses TRBV29-1 and TRBJ2-7; 7 bases are a match to TRBD2. This CDR3 is 14 amino acids long. Trimming removed 6 bases from V and 6 bases from J; junction bases left unmatched: 14. Germline assignment: CDR1 SQVTM and CDR2 ANQGSEA. The CDR3, as DNA: TGCAGCGTGGTTCCCCTAGCGGTCCCATCCGAGCAGTACTTC. Encoded protein: CSVVPLAVPSEQYF.

This clone was picked up a small number of times. The rearrangement links TRBV29-1 to TRBJ2-1; D might be TRBD1 (5 bases). Germline CDR1 reads SQVTM; CDR2 reads ANQGSEA. The CDR3 length is 15 residues. Trimming removed 0 bases at V and 7 bases at J, with 16 bases between. CDR3: CSVEDRQGMSNEQFF. Written as DNA, the CDR3 is TGCAGCGTTGAAGATCGTCAGGGAATGAGTAATGAGCAGTTCTTC.

This clone was seen only a few times. The chain has TRBV9 and TRBJ2-7, with 12 bases identical to TRBD2. CDR1 and CDR2 from the germline V gene are SGDLS and YYNGEE. The junction had 7 bases not matched to a gene; V was cut back by 4 bases and J by 5 bases. CDR3 length: 15 residues. Here the CDR3 reads CASSPLTSGSHEQYF. As DNA, the CDR3 is TGTGCCAGCAGCCCCCTGACTAGCGGGAGCCACGAGCAGTACTTC.

The chain uses TRBV5-1 and TRBJ1-1; no clear D. Between the trimmed V and J ends, which lost 0 bases and 8 bases, there was a span of 5 bases. The CDR3 loop spans 11 amino acids. Germline V gene sequence: CDR1 SGHRS, CDR2 YFSETQ. The CDR3 here is CASSLGREAFF. CDR3 coding DNA: TGCGCCAGCAGCTTGGGGAGAGAAGCTTTCTTT.

The rearrangement links TRBV27 to TRBJ1-4; no firm D call. CDR3 length: 15 amino acids. V shed 5 bases and J shed 5 bases, with 15 bases lying between them. Germline values: CDR1 MNHEY, CDR2 SMNVEV (reference sequence). The chain's CDR3 is CASSPRRRMNEKLFF. CDR3 nucleotide sequence: TGTGCCAGCAGTCCCCGAAGGCGGATGAATGAAAAACTGTTTTTT.

This clone came up a few times. The V call is TRBV4-3, the J call TRBJ2-7; TRBD2 matches at 7 bases. CDR3 size: 15 residues. The germline CDR1 and CDR2 sequences are LGHNA and YSLEER. V lost 1 base, J lost 0 bases, and 3 bases stayed unmatched. The CDR3 region has the DNA TGCGCCAGCAGCCAAGCCGCGGGAGTCTCCTACGAGCAGTACTTC. Protein sequence: CASSQAAGVSYEQYF.

V gene TRBV25-1 combines with J gene TRBJ2-1; 14 nucleotides align to TRBD2. The CDR3 length is 18 residues. The V gene's germline CDR1 is MGHDK and CDR2 SYGVNS. Trimming cost V 1 base and J 13 bases; bases outside gene matches: 15. The CDR3 DNA reads TGTGCCAGCAGTGAATCCCGAGGAACCGGGACTAGCGGGAGCGAACAGTTCTTC. This encodes CASSESRGTGTSGSEQFF. The full variable domain, rest sourced from reference TRBV25-1 and TRBJ2-1, is EADIYQTPRYLVIGTGKKITLECSQTMGHDKMYWYQQDPGMELHLIHYSYGVNSTEKGDLSSESTVSRIRTEHFPLTLESARPSHTSQYLCASSESRGTGTSGSEQFFGPGTRLTVL.

The chain uses TRBV6-6 and TRBJ1-2; 7 bases are a match to TRBD1. CDR3 size: 13 residues. Germline CDR1 is MNHNY and CDR2 is SVGAGI (reference sequence). J was trimmed by 6 bases and V by 5 bases; bases with no gene match: 6. CDR3 DNA: TGTGCCAGCAGTACAGGGGTGTCGGATGGCTACACCTTC. As protein: CASSTGVSDGYTF.

The gene calls are TRBV30 and TRBJ1-5, with 10 bases identical to TRBD1. CDR3 length: 14 residues. The V gene end was trimmed by 5 bases and the J gene end by 2 bases; junction bases not matched to a gene: 3. The V gene's germline CDR1 is GTSNPN and CDR2 SVGIG (reference sequence). The CDR3 reads CAWADRGRNQPQHF. For the CDR3, the DNA is TGTGCCTGGGCCGACAGGGGGCGCAATCAGCCCCAGCATTTT.

In this sample, this clone turned up a few times. The chain recombines TRBV7-2 with TRBJ2-7; 9 nucleotides line up with TRBD1. Germline CDR1 SGHTA, CDR2 FQGNSA. The J segment lost 1 base and the V segment lost 5 bases, leaving 6 bases of the junction unmatched. The CDR3 loop spans 15 amino acids. CDR3 residues: CASSRPGTGSYEQYF. CDR3 DNA sequence: TGTGCCAGCAGCCGACCCGGGACAGGGTCCTACGAGCAGTACTTC. Full variable domain (missing parts from reference TRBV7-2 and TRBJ2-7): GAGVSQSPSNKVTEKGKDVELRCDPISGHTALYWYRQSLGQGLEFLIYFQGNSAPDKSGLPSDRFSAERTGGSVSTLTIQRTQQEDSAVYLCASSRPGTGSYEQYFGPGTRLTVT.

The chain employs TRBV6-5 and TRBJ1-1; D might be TRBD1 (6 bases). The germline V gene encodes CDR1 MNHEY and CDR2 SVGAGI. The CDR3 extends over 12 amino acids. Trimming shortened V by 6 bases and J by 6 bases, and 11 bases separated the two germline ends. CDR3 region: CASSGRTAEAFF. CDR3 nucleotides: TGTGCCAGCAGCGGGAGGACAGCTGAAGCTTTCTTT.

Points on this clone: Other DNA variants within this sample encode the same CDR3. The gene calls are TRBV7-9 and TRBJ1-1, with D uncertain. With 3 bases removed from V and 2 bases from J, the gap between germline ends came to 7 bases. The CDR3 consists of 13 residues. CDR1 is SEHNR, CDR2 FQNEAQ, per germline (reference sequence). The CDR3 nucleotides are TGTGCCAGCAGCTTTCCAGTCAACACTGAAGCTTTCTTT. Translation: CASSFPVNTEAFF. The full variable domain, completed using reference TRBV7-9 and TRBJ1-1, is DTGVSQNPRHKITKRGQNVTFRCDPISEHNRLYWYRQTLGQGPEFLTYFQNEAQLEKSRLLSDRFSAERPKGSFSTLEIQRTEQGDSAMYLCASSFPVNTEAFFGQGTRLTVV.

This chain links TRBV7-2 with TRBJ1-2, with D perhaps TRBD1 (6 bases). The V end was cut by 6 bases, the J end by 7 bases, with 12 bases between. The CDR3 is 12 amino acids. CDR1 and CDR2 (germline): SGHTA, FQGNSA. The DNA for the CDR3 is TGTGCCAGCAGTTACAGGGATCGTGGCTACACCTTC. This translates into CASSYRDRGYTF.

Only a few counts were recorded for this clone. V is TRBV6-1 and J is TRBJ2-1; TRBD1 aligns across 8 bases. V shed 11 bases, J shed 5 bases, and the junction held 11 bases outside the gene matches. There are 14 residues in the CDR3. Germline assignment: CDR1 MNHNS and CDR2 SASEGT. In DNA form, the CDR3 reads TGTGCCGGGGGGAAGGGACAGGTTAACAATGAGCAGTTCTTC. This codes for CAGGKGQVNNEQFF.

A few counts support this clone. The chain uses TRBV28 and TRBJ2-3; D is possibly TRBD2 (6 bases). The CDR3 extends over 15 amino acids. V shed 3 bases and J shed 5 bases, with 15 bases lying between them. Germline assignment: CDR1 MDHEN and CDR2 SYDVKM. CDR3 sequence: CASSLSGSLGDTQYF. CDR3 sequence (DNA): TGTGCCAGCAGTTTGAGCGGGTCCCTCGGAGATACGCAGTATTTT.

In this sample, this clone turned up a few times. Other DNA sequences in the sample encode the same CDR3. This chain links TRBV29-1 with TRBJ2-3; D gene ambiguous. This CDR3 region has 14 residues. Germline lookup yields CDR1 SQVTM and CDR2 ANQGSEA. V was pared by 1 base and J by 1 base, with 9 bases between. The CDR3 region is CSVEGPGGTDTQYF. For the CDR3, the DNA is TGCAGCGTTGAAGGGCCAGGCGGCACAGATACGCAGTATTTT.

This clone was found a few times. V and J are TRBV29-1 and TRBJ2-5; a possible D gene is TRBD2 (6 bases). V lost 5 bases to trimming and J lost 5 bases, with 12 bases between them. Looked up from germline, CDR1 is SQVTM and CDR2 is ANQGSEA. The CDR3 is 12 amino acids. CDR3 protein: CSVRDFRETQYF. DNA for the CDR3: TGCAGCGTTAGGGACTTCAGGGAGACCCAGTACTTC.

CDR3: CSVGENEQFF. The CDR3 nucleotides are TGCAGCGTCGGGGAGAATGAGCAGTTCTTC. The genes are TRBV29-1 and TRBJ2-1; D may be TRBD2 (5 bases). Trimming stripped 6 bases from V and 7 bases from J, with 7 bases between. Germline V gives CDR1 SQVTM, CDR2 ANQGSEA. The CDR3 consists of 10 residues.

The V and J genes are TRBV6-5 and TRBJ1-1; D unresolved. V lost 4 bases and J 0 bases, leaving 12 bases between the germline ends. The CDR3 has 15 residues. Germline V gene lookup returns CDR1 MNHEY and CDR2 SVGAGI. In DNA form, the CDR3 reads TGTGCCAGCAGTTCTCGATCGGGAATGAACACTGAAGCTTTCTTT. Residues: CASSSRSGMNTEAFF.

This clone was counted a few times. J is TRBJ2-3 and V is TRBV7-3, with 7 bases aligning to TRBD1. The CDR3 has 15 residues. Germline V gives CDR1 SGHTA, CDR2 FQGTGA. V lost 3 bases, J lost 4 bases, and 7 bases stayed unmatched. The CDR3 reads CASSLERGRSDTQYF. CDR3 nucleotide sequence: TGTGCCAGCAGCTTGGAAAGGGGGCGATCAGATACGCAGTATTTT.

Note on this clone: The same CDR3 also results from other DNA sequences found in this sample. The CDR3 bases are TGCGCCAGCAGCCAAGACCTAACAGGGGCTAACTATGGCTACACCTTC. Translated: CASSQDLTGANYGYTF. The rearrangement joins TRBV4-3 to TRBJ1-2, with 7 bases lining up with TRBD1. Germline V gene lookup returns CDR1 LGHNA and CDR2 YSLEER. This CDR3 spans 16 amino acids. The junction had 4 bases not matched to a gene; V was cut back by 0 bases and J by 0 bases.

This clone was picked up a small number of times. The chain employs TRBV11-2 and TRBJ2-5; TRBD1 agrees at 8 bases. V shed 6 bases, J shed 5 bases, and the junction held 2 bases outside the gene matches. This CDR3 contains 12 residues. Germline V lookup: CDR1 SGHAT, CDR2 FQNNGV. Here the CDR3 DNA reads TGTGCCAGCAGGAACAGGGGGGAGACCCAGTACTTC. As protein: CASRNRGETQYF.

In its sample, this clone was seen a few times. This chain joins TRBV28 and TRBJ2-5, with D possibly TRBD1 on 5 matching bases. The length of the CDR3 is 13 residues. Trimming stripped 3 bases from V and 5 bases from J, with 10 bases between. Germline CDR1 is MDHEN and CDR2 is SYDVKM. Here the CDR3 DNA reads TGTGCCAGCAGTTTTCAGGGTACGGAGACCCAGTACTTC. It is translated as CASSFQGTETQYF.

The chain uses TRBV30 and TRBJ2-6; 9 bases are a match to TRBD1. The junction had 4 bases not matched to a gene; V was cut back by 4 bases and J by 0 bases. Germline-derived CDR1 and CDR2 are GTSNPN and SVGIG (reference sequence). The CDR3 extends over 16 amino acids. The CDR3 is CAWNRDRASGANVLTF. The DNA for the CDR3 is TGTGCCTGGAACCGGGACAGGGCCTCTGGGGCCAACGTCCTGACTTTC.

CDR3: CASSLGGSSYEQYF. CDR3 nucleotides: TGTGCCAGCAGCTTGGGAGGCAGTTCCTACGAGCAGTACTTC. This chain connects TRBV5-6 to TRBJ2-7, with D unresolved. From germline, CDR1 is SGHDT and CDR2 YYEEEE. V lost 0 bases to trimming and J lost 1 base, with 8 bases between them. This CDR3 is 14 amino acids long.